This T cell receptor (beta chain) comes out of a study of cytomegalovirus exposure and HLA in healthy donors (dated by TCRdb to the late 2010s). About the full investigation: An earlier analysis of around 600 of the donors reported roughly 270 Gb of sequence data and 117 million unique TCR beta sequences from some 180 million T cells. An early release that covered some 630 HLA-typed donors contained around 300 gigabases of sequencing data and 75 million to 100 million unique TCR sequences. Of the approximately 400 genotyped donors, over 70% fell in the genetic ancestry cluster associated with self-reported Caucasian donors. The study was designed to test whether signatures of past pathogen exposure could be identified by cataloging public T cell receptors. The study profiled the T cell repertoires of about 720 subjects by immunosequencing and related them to cytomegalovirus serostatus. Along with the roughly 710-subject first cohort, a separate validation cohort of over a hundred different subjects was used. To predict cytomegalovirus infection status, the study combined high-throughput TCR immunosequencing, statistical association of individual TCRs with disease status, and machine learning. To study patterns of TCR occurrence, a later analysis re-analyzed previously published TCR beta repertoires from hundreds of donors and added high-resolution HLA genotyping. The later analysis used no new phenotypic data to find candidate immune exposures, relying instead on TCR beta sequences and their occurrence across donors. An earlier analysis of 587 of the donors applied high-throughput TCR beta sequencing to assess whether each TCR beta V gene segment acted as functional or pseudogenic. Alongside the repertoire data, information on donor age, sex, ethnicity and CMV serostatus was compiled. Genome-wide SNP genotypes for about 65% of the 666 donors were used in a later genetic analysis, which treated that subset as a discovery cohort. Every discovery cohort repertoire had been produced on one sequencing platform. HLA typing covered class I and class II loci at four-digit resolution. The number of typed donors differed by locus: about 620-640 for A, B, C, DRB1 and DQB1; 500 to 550 for DQA1; roughly 600 for DPA1; and some 470 for DPB1. Because of strong linkage in the cohort, roughly five DR-DQ haplotypes were treated as single units for association and clustering. Among some 400 genotyped donors of the cohort, an average of approximately 250,000 unique TCR beta nucleotide sequences were sequenced per donor, roughly 18% of them non-productive.

The cohort consisted of fewer than 700 healthy bone marrow donors. All cohort members were sampled while nominally healthy, although unrecorded immune exposures were likely present. The donor tested CMV seronegative, placing the donor among the 350 or so seronegative members of the cohort. Every donor gave a peripheral blood sample, and the peripheral blood mononuclear cells from that sample were used for TCR beta sequencing. Genomic DNA extraction from the blood cell samples was performed with the Qiagen DNeasy Blood Extraction Kit. Details on this clone: The clone's antigen remains unknown. There are no base qualities to consult, and no much larger clone falls within one base.

General findings and caveats noted by the study authors: In a later genetic analysis, fewer N-insertions in productive TCRs were reported among donors in an Asian-associated ancestry cluster than the approximately 710-donor mean. Because counts were too low, some 17 rarely observed V segments, including chromosome 9 orphons, were left out of the earlier analysis of a few hundred of the donors. A total of around 150 TCR beta chains were listed by the study as associated with cytomegalovirus. An earlier analysis of approximately 530 of the donors showed that most TCR beta V segments appeared in productive rearrangements either about 90% or about 30% of the time, which broadly matched IMGT annotations. Correlated functional status among segregating V segments might reflect linkage disequilibrium, but an unknown experimental factor could not be ruled out. Some IMGT-functional V segments, including TRBV6-2 and TRBV6-3, could not be distinguished by the 87-base-pair reads and were therefore excluded. According to a later analysis, most CMV-associated TCR beta chains appeared to be HLA-restricted, and the HLA associations seemed to be driven largely by CMV exposure. The classifier was reported to diagnose cytomegalovirus status with high specificity and sensitivity in both the original cohort and the validation cohort. A further reported finding was that TCR beta sequences accurately predicted the HLA-A and HLA-B alleles for most subjects in the first cohort. When HLA alleles, especially DR and DQ, strongly co-occurred, TCR associations were difficult to assign to individual alleles. In a later analysis, HLA-associated TCR beta chains showed more clonal expansion and lower generation probabilities than non-associated chains that were equally common. Because some donors lacked HLA typing at each locus, the association tests relied only on the typed subset. According to a later analysis, parvovirus B19, influenza, CMV and Epstein-Barr virus appeared linked to several top co-occurrence clusters. The only immune exposure information available for the cohort was CMV serostatus. This cohort had only TCR beta chains sequenced, and the lack of alpha or paired-chain data limited which features could be detected. The sequencing pipeline was judged likely to have produced a cluster of highly shared sequence variants as a technical artifact. The authors suggested that the approach could potentially be extended to other disease states and immunological phenotypes. In vitro tests confirmed that three of the cytomegalovirus-associated TCR beta chains recognize cytomegalovirus antigens. While some public TCRs were present in many individuals, most TCR sequences turned up only very rarely across donors. In a later analysis, TCR association rates were found to vary across HLA loci, with the most associated TCRs seen for DRB1 alleles and the fewest for HLA-C alleles. At a false discovery rate of 0.05, a later analysis linked about 16,000 TCR beta sequences to specific HLA alleles. A later genetic analysis associated a missense DCLRE1C variant with V-gene and J-gene trimming of TCR beta chains, and an independent cohort replicated the association. Roughly uniform sequencing depth across donors was assumed in presence/absence analyses, although this assumption may not hold.

Deletion took 2 bases off V and 3 bases off J, with a span of 8 bases between the germline ends. The germline V gene (reference sequence) yields SEHNR for CDR1 and FQNEAQ for CDR2. The CDR3 contains 13 residues, cysteine and phenylalanine counted. Of all the DNA, just the CDR3 is kept, 39 bases in frame from base 1. The protocol used for the library was the immunoSEQ multiplex PCR assay. For the multiplex PCR, a mixture combining 60 forward primers for TCR Vbeta segments and 13 reverse primers for TCR Jbeta segments was used. A multiplex PCR assay on genomic DNA amplified the CDR3 region of rearranged TCR beta genes. Amplified TCR beta libraries were sequenced as 87-base-pair reads on the Illumina HiSeq System. Under the source paper's analysis protocol: Across the 500 to 700 repertoires, a later analysis counted roughly 77 million unique TCR beta chains, approximately 10 million of which were shared by at least two donors. Raw reads were error-corrected and collapsed into unique sequences by a nearest-neighbor algorithm in which closely related sequences were merged to remove PCR and sequencing errors. Alignment of CDR3 sequences to IMGT reference sequences was used to assign V, D and J gene segments. For a sequence to be retained, at least a six-nucleotide match to both a V gene segment and a J gene segment was required. A rearrangement was called productive if the CDR3 had no stop codons and remained in frame with V and J, and every other rearrangement was called non-productive. CDR3 was defined by IMGT convention, running from the second conserved V-encoded cysteine to the conserved J-encoded phenylalanine. The earlier analysis of about 500 of the donors excluded sequences that lacked an unambiguous match to a single V gene segment. An earlier analysis of roughly 590 of the donors called V segments functional above 56.7% productive rearrangements and segregating when the between-donor standard deviation exceeded 5%. A statistical classification framework was built for diagnosing cytomegalovirus status from the catalog of TCR beta chain sequences. A later analysis assigned V and J genes by comparing TCR nucleotide sequences with IMGT/GENE-DB human TR gene sequences. Using the TCRdist pipeline, a later analysis assigned CDR3 sequences along with most-parsimonious VDJ recombination scenarios. A later analysis defined each TCR beta chain by its CDR3 amino acid sequence plus V-gene family, and excluded reads lacking a unique V-gene family. A later analysis removed several hundred highly shared, low-generation-probability nucleotide sequences to deal with suspected cross-contamination and a sequencing artifact. For each public chain, a later analysis derived a clonal expansion index from normalized ranks of inferred template counts within each repertoire. Generation probabilities in a later analysis came from a VDJ recombination model fitted to out-of-frame rearrangements, and those results were checked against IGoR. In a later analysis, TCR-TCR, TCR-HLA and TCR-CMV co-occurrence was scored with hypergeometric tests, and a repertoire-size bias correction was applied to TCR pairs. False discovery rates were estimated in a later analysis by permuting HLA or CMV assignments 20 times. A later analysis grouped co-occurring TCRs with DBSCAN, adding TCRdist sequence similarity when clustering within HLA-allele-positive subsets. For co-occurrence clustering, repertoires with fewer than 30,000 or more than 120,000 public chains were excluded, along with roughly 5 repertoires with anomalous nucleotide sharing. TCRdb retrieved this table from immuneACCESS and kept in-frame rearrangements only. Not all clones are present; in checked studies, unresolved V genes account for under half, and no reason is known for the remainder. Clonal size and the V and J genes are those of that table, whereas D and trimming came from the DNA. The sample contains under 250,000 clones, approximately 78% of them found a single time. The top ten hold around 2.7% of the sample.

The specimen was PBMCs. The origin of this receptor is a woman aged 40 to 49 in good health and CMV-seronegative. The chain is assembled from TRBV7-9 and TRBJ2-7; the D gene identity is not certain. The CDR3 region: CASSLPPDYEQYF. The nucleotide sequence is TGTGCCAGCAGCTTACCGCCAGACTACGAGCAGTACTTC.